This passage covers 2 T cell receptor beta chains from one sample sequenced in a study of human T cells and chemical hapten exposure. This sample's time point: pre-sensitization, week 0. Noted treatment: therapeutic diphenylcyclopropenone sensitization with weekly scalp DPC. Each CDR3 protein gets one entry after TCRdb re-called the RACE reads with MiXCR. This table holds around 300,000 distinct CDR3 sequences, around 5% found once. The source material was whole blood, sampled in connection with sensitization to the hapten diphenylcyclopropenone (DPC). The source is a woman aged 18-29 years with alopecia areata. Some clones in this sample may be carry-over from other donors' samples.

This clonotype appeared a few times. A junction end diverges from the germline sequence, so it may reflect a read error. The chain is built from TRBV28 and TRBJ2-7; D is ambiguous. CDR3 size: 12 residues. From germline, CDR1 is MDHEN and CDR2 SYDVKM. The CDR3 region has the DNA TGTGCCAGCAGTTACCGAACGGCGGTAGAGGACTTC. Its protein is CASSYRTAVEDF. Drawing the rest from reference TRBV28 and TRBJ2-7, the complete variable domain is DVKVTQSSRYLVKRTGEKVFLECVQDMDHENMFWYRQDPGLGLRLIYFSYDVKMKEKGDIPEGYSVSREKKERFSLILESASTNQTSMYLCASSYRTAVEDFGPGTRLTVT.

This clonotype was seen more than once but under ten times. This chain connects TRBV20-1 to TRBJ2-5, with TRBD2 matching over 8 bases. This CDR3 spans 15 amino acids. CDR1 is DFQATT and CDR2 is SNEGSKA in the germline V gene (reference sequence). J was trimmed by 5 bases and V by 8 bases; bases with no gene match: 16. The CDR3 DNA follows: TGCAGTTCCGACGGCGGATCGGGGGGGCCTGAGACCCAGTACTTC. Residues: CSSDGGSGGPETQYF.